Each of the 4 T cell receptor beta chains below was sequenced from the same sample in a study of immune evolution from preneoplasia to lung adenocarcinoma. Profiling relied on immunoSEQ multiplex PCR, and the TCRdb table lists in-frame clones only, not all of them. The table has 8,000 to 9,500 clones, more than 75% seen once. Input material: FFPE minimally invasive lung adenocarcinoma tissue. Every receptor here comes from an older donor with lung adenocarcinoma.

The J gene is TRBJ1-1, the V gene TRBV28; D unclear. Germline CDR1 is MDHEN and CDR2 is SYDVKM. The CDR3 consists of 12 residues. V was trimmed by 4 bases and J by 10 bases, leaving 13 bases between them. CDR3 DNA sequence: TGTGCCAGCAGTTGGACCCCCGAAGGAGCTTTCTTT. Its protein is CASSWTPEGAFF.

CDR3 bases: TGTGCCAGCTCACCAGGTGTCTATGGCTACACCTTC. Residues: CASSPGVYGYTF. The rearrangement links TRBV18 to TRBJ1-2, with D unclear. The CDR3 is made up of 12 amino acids. The germline gives CDR1 KGHSH, CDR2 LQKENI. V lost 2 bases, J lost 4 bases, and 5 bases lay in between.

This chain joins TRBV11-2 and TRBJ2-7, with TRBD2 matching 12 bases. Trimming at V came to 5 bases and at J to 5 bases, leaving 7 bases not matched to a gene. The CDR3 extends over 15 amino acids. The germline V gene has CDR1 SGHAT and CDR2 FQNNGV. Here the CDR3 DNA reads TGTGCCAGCAGCATGGGACTAGCGGGTGTCAACGAGCAGTACTTC. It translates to CASSMGLAGVNEQYF.

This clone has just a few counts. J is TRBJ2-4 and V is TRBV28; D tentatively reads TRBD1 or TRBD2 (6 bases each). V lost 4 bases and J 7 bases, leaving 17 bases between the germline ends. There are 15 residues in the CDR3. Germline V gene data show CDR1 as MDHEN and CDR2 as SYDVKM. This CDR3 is CASSSHGGTTNIQYF. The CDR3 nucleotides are TGTGCCAGCAGTTCCCACGGGGGCACCACTAACATTCAGTACTTC. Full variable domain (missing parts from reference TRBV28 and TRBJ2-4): DVKVTQSSRYLVKRTGEKVFLECVQDMDHENMFWYRQDPGLGLRLIYFSYDVKMKEKGDIPEGYSVSREKKERFSLILESASTNQTSMYLCASSSHGGTTNIQYFGAGTRLSVL.